Sequencing of this TCR beta chain was carried out in a study of cytomegalovirus exposure and HLA in healthy donors. A remark on this clone: The target antigen is unknown.

Study-wide points: Presence/absence analyses supposed approximately even sequencing depth among donors. In the analysis, some V segments, TRBV6-2 and TRBV6-3 included, were excluded as indistinguishable. For TCR beta chains, V- and J-gene trimming was later linked to a missense DCLRE1C variant.

The germline gives CDR1 MNHEY, CDR2 SVGAGI. The V end was cut by 0 bases, the J end by 2 bases, with 7 bases between. This CDR3 is 14 amino acids long. Vbeta (60) and Jbeta (13) primers were used in the PCR. The repertoire was sequenced with immunoSEQ multiplex PCR; TCRdb's copy has only in-frame clones and lacks some. This sample yields roughly 150,000 clones, of which approximately 80% are seen a single time; around 1.4% belongs to the top ten. Sequenced: PBMCs. The chain joins TRBV6-5 to TRBJ2-5; D uncertain. This sequence was found in a male donor in good health and CMV-seronegative. CDR3 residues: CASSYSPGQETQYF. The CDR3 DNA reads as TGTGCCAGCAGTTACTCTCCAGGTCAAGAGACCCAGTACTTC.